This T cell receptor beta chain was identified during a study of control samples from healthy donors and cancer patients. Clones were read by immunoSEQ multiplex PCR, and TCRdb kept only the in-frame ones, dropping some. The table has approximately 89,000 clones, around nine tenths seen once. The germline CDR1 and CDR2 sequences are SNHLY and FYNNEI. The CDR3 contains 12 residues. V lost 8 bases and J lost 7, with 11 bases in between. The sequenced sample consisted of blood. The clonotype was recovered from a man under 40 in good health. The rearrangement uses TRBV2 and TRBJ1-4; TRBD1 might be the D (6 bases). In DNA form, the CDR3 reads TGTGCCAGCCACAGGGTTGGTGAAAAACTGTTTTTT. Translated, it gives CASHRVGEKLFF.